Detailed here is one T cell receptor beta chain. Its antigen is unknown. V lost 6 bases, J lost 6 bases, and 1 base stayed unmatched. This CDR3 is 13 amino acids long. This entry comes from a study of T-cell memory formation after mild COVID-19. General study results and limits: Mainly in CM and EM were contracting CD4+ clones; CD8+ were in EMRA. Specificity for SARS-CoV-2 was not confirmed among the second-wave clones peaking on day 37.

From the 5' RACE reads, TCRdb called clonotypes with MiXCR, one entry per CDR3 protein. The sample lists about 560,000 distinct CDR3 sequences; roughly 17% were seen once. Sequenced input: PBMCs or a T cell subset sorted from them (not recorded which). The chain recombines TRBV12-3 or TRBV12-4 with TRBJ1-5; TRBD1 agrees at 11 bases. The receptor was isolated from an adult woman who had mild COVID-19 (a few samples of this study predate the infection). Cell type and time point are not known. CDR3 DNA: TGTGCCAGCAGAGGGACAGGGGGTCAGCCCCAGCATTTT. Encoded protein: CASRGTGGQPQHF.